This T cell receptor beta chain is drawn from a study of T-cell memory formation after mild COVID-19. As for this clonotype: As yet, its antigen is unknown.

In TCRdb, the 5' RACE reads were re-called with MiXCR into one record per CDR3 protein. This table has 550,000 to 700,000 distinct CDR3 sequences, about a sixth appearing once. Broader study findings: Largely, contracting CD4+ clones fell within CM and EM, and contracting CD8+ clones within EMRA.

Trimming stripped 6 bases from V and 4 bases from J, with 14 bases between. The germline gives CDR1 MNHNS, CDR2 SASEGT. The CDR3 length is 14 residues. The gene calls are TRBV6-1 and TRBJ2-3; either TRBD1 or TRBD2 may supply D (5 bases each). The TCR was taken from an adult woman who had mild COVID-19 (a few samples of this study predate the infection). Cell type and time point are not known. The sequencing sample was made of PBMCs or a T cell subset sorted from them (not recorded which). The CDR3 protein is CASRKVGVADTQYF. As DNA, the CDR3 is TGTGCCAGCAGAAAAGTGGGGGTGGCAGATACGCAGTATTTT.